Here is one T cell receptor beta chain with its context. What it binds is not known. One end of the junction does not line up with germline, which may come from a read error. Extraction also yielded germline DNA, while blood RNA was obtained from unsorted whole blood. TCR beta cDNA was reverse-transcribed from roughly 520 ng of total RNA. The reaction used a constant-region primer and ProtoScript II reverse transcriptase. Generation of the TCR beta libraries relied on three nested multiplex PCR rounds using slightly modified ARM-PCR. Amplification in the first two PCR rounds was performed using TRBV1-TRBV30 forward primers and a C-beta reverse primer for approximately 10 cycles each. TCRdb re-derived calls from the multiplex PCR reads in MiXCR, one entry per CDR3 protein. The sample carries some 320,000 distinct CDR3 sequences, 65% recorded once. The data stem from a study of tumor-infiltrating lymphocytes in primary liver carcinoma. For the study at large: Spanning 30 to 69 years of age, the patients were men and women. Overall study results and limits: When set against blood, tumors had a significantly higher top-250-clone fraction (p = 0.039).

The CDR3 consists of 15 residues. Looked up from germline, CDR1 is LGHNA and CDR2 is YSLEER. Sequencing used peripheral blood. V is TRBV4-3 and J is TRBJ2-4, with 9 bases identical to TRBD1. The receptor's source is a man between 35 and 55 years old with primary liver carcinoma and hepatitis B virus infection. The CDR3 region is CASTQSTGGKNIQYF. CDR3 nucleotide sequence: TGCGCCAGCACCCAATCGACAGGGGGGAAAAACATTCAGTACTTT.